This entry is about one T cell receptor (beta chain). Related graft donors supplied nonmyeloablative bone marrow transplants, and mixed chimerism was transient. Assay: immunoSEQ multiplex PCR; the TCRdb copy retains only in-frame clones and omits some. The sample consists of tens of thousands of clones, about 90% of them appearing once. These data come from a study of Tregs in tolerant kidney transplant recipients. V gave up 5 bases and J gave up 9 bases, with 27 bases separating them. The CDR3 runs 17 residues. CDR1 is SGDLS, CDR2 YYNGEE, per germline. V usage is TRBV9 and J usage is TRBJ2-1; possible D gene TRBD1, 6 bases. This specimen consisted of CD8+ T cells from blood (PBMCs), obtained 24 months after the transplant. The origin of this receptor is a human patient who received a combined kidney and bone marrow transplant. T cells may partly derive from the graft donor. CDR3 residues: CASSPFEMGHRSIEQFF. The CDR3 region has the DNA TGTGCCAGCAGTCCCTTTGAGATGGGACATCGAAGCATTGAGCAGTTCTTC.